This TCR beta chain was retrieved from a study of cytotoxic CD8 clonotypes in ibrutinib-treated CLL (dated by TCRdb to about 2021). The study in broad terms: In this cohort, around 15 patients were treatment-naive and about a dozen were relapsed/refractory, while some 17 had unmutated IGHV. Partial responses were observed in about 24 patients and complete responses in 2; after a median follow-up of around 68 months, remission was maintained in around 14 patients and progression was observed in approximately 12. Response samples were taken after a median of roughly eleven months on treatment, ranging from roughly 6 to 36 months. On average, each sample yielded roughly 260,000 productive templates and 85,000 to 95,000 productive rearrangements. Of the roughly 90 people in the trial, approximately 24 had longitudinal samples available. Cryopreserved peripheral blood mononuclear cells were obtained before treatment, at response, and at either sustained remission or disease progression. The research as a whole found: Baseline clonality exceeded that of age-matched healthy donors and correlated strongly with circulating CD8+ T-cell counts. Lymph node repertoires were not examined, and the timing of sampling was not matched between patients in sustained remission and those whose disease progressed. Public clonotypes were rare and either contracted or stayed stable during treatment, and the rise in clonality at ibrutinib response reflected the expansion of private clonotypes. An increase in clonality was observed at ibrutinib response, with clonality remaining stable during sustained remission and falling back toward baseline at progression.

Counted from cysteine to phenylalanine, this CDR3 has 16 amino acids. Only the CDR3 portion is preserved as DNA: 48 bases, with reading frame beginning at the first base. Ends trimmed: V by 3 bases, J by 6 bases; bases unmatched to a gene: 11. CDR1 and CDR2 are read off the germline V gene (reference sequence) as SEHNR and FQNEAQ. In the case of this clone: The specificity of this receptor is unknown. Base qualities are not provided; no much larger clone lies one nucleotide away.

Roughly 2.2 micrograms of genomic DNA were extracted from cryopreserved PBMCs for TCR beta library preparation. Longitudinal blood samples from CLL patients receiving ibrutinib monotherapy were subjected to high-throughput TCR beta sequencing. Patients were enrolled in a phase 2 open-label single-center ibrutinib monotherapy trial. On a MiSeq, deep resolution sequencing aimed for a depth between 1 in 1 million and 1 in 200,000 T cells, with each clonotype covered approximately 9.2x on average. The immunoSEQ hsTCRB Kit was used to generate the TCR beta libraries. The study's processing was this. The data were analyzed with ImmunoSEQ Analyzer and ImmunoSEQ Data Assistant, and V, D and J gene assignments followed IMGT definitions. Clonality, which ranges from 0 to 1, was calculated as one minus the normalized Shannon entropy of productive rearrangement frequencies. Public clonotype analysis was restricted to overrepresented clonotypes comprising at least 0.05% of each patient's repertoire. Repertoires from thirteen age-matched healthy donors in immuneACCESS were used as clonality controls. The source is immuneACCESS, and TCRdb retained only in-frame sequences with V and J called. Part of the clones is not carried over; for the studies checked, unresolved V genes explain less than half of this, and the remainder is unexplained. V and J calls plus clone size are reproduced from that table; the DNA served to infer D and trimming. This sample holds about 14,000 clones; under 75% were observed only once. The ten largest account for approximately 5.4% of the sample.

Specimen: PBMCs, collected before ibrutinib treatment. The chain joins TRBV7-9 to TRBJ2-3, and 8 junctional nucleotides match TRBD1. This TCR derives from a human donor with chronic lymphocytic leukemia. The nucleotide sequence is TGTGCCAGCAGCTTGAGGGCAGGGGGCGCGGTGGATACGCAGTATTTT. Translated, it gives CASSLRAGGAVDTQYF.